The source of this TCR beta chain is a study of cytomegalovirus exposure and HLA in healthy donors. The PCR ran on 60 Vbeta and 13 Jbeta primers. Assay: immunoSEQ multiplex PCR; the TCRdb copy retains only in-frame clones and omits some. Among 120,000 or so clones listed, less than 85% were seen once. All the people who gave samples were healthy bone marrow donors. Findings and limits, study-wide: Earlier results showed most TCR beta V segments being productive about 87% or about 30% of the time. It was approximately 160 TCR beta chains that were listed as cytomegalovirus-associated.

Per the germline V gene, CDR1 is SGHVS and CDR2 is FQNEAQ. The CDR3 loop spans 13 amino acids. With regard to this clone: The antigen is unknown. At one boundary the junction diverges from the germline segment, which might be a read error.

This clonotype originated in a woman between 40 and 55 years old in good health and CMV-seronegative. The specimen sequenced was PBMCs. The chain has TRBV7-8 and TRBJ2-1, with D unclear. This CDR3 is CASSPSSYNERFF. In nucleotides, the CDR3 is TGTGCCAGCAGCCCGAGCTCCTACAATGAGCGGTTCTTC.